The rows below give T cell receptor beta chains drawn from one sample of a study of spatial heterogeneity in lung cancer. TCRdb fed the 5' RACE reads into MiXCR, producing one record per CDR3 protein. The sample shows 4,000 or so distinct CDR3 sequences, around a third of them seen only once. Specimen: lung tumor tissue, collected at surgery. Source of these receptors: a male donor with early-stage non-small cell lung cancer. Each CDR3 is given with its conserved first and last residue. A D gene is named only where the DNA matches it firmly. Clone size is shown for a subset of rows, as once, few, many or a class of expanded clone.

j_call v_call clone_size d_call cdr3_aa cdr3_nt
TRBJ2-3 TRBV4-3 few NA CASSQDHKGADTQYF TGCGCCAGCAGCCAAGATCACAAGGGAGCAGATACGCAGTATTTT
TRBJ2-7 TRBV7-9 NA NA CASSLGNTGDIRLF TGTGCCAGCAGCTTAGGCAACACGGGTGACATACGTCTCTTC
TRBJ2-7 TRBV10-1 medium-sized NA CASSPRYLGEQYF TGCGCCAGCAGCCCCAGGTACCTAGGGGAGCAGTACTTC
TRBJ2-6 TRBV18 few NA CASLDSGANVLTF TGTGCCAGCTTGGACTCTGGGGCCAACGTCCTGACTTTC
TRBJ2-7 TRBV19 NA NA CASSPLGGSYEQYF TGTGCCAGTAGCCCCCTAGGGGGATCCTACGAGCAGTACTTC
TRBJ2-7 TRBV6-5 NA NA CASSRDRSYEQYF TGTGCCAGCAGTCGCGACAGGTCCTACGAGCAGTACTTC
TRBJ2-3 TRBV5-1 NA TRBD2 CASSSAGADTQYF TGCGCCAGCAGCAGCGCGGGAGCAGATACGCAGTATTTT
TRBJ2-1 TRBV6-5 NA TRBD2 CASRGLAGVSSYNEQFF TGTGCCAGCAGGGGACTAGCGGGAGTTAGCTCCTACAATGAGCAGTTCTTC
TRBJ2-3 TRBV4-2 NA TRBD2 CASSQEVIQASGGDLSTDTQYF TGTGCCAGCAGCCAAGAAGTTATCCAGGCTAGCGGGGGTGACCTTAGCACAGATACGCAGTATTTT
TRBJ2-7 TRBV6-2/TRBV6-3 once NA CASSYPWGHEQYF TGTGCCAGCAGTTACCCTTGGGGGCACGAGCAGTACTTC
TRBJ2-7 TRBV5-1 NA NA CASSPDANSYEQYF TGCGCCAGCAGCCCGGACGCGAACTCCTACGAGCAGTACTTC
TRBJ2-4 TRBV6-1 medium-sized NA CASSEGGAGRSKNIQYF TGTGCCAGCAGTGAAGGTGGGGCAGGGCGATCCAAAAACATTCAGTACTTC
TRBJ1-5 TRBV7-9 NA NA CASSALGAENQPQHF TGTGCCAGCAGCGCCTTGGGGGCCGAAAATCAGCCCCAGCATTTT
TRBJ2-7 TRBV7-9 medium-sized TRBD2 CASSSSSGRWYEQYF TGTGCCAGCAGCTCTTCTAGCGGGAGGTGGTACGAGCAGTACTTC
TRBJ2-2 TRBV29-1 NA TRBD2 CSVGTSSYTGELFF TGCAGCGTGGGGACTAGCAGCTACACCGGGGAGCTGTTTTTT
TRBJ2-2 TRBV29-1 NA TRBD2 CSVELAGGRTGELFF TGCAGCGTTGAACTAGCGGGAGGGCGGACCGGGGAGCTGTTTTTT
TRBJ2-7 TRBV20-1 NA NA CSLEFSYEQYF TGCAGTTTGGAGTTCTCCTACGAGCAGTACTTC
TRBJ2-1 TRBV19 medium-sized NA CASSIEGQLYNEQFF TGTGCCAGTAGTATAGAGGGACAACTCTACAATGAGCAGTTCTTC
TRBJ2-7 TRBV5-1 few TRBD2 CASSLGLAGVAAEEQYF TGCGCCAGCAGCTTGGGACTAGCGGGAGTTGCTGCGGAAGAGCAGTACTTC
TRBJ2-1 TRBV7-9 NA TRBD2 CASSRTSGRAASGEQFF TGTGCCAGCAGCAGGACTAGCGGGCGGGCCGCTAGTGGTGAGCAGTTCTTC
TRBJ2-2 TRBV29-1 medium-sized NA CSVVVQGSNTGELFF TGCAGCGTTGTGGTTCAGGGGTCGAACACCGGGGAGCTGTTTTTT
TRBJ2-2 TRBV18 NA NA CASSPPGLSNTGELFF TGTGCCAGCTCACCACCGGGACTTTCGAACACCGGGGAGCTGTTTTTT